Below, 9 T cell receptor beta chains from the same sample are listed, as sequenced in a study of blood T cell repertoires in COVID-19. The assay was immunoSEQ multiplex PCR, and TCRdb's table has in-frame clones only and misses some. This repertoire shows 65,000 to 85,000 clones, around 79% found once; its top ten account for 15%. Sequenced material: peripheral blood. The receptors shown here come from a human donor in a cohort sampled during active COVID-19.

The chain employs TRBV12-3 or TRBV12-4 and TRBJ1-1; D may be TRBD1 (5 bases). V dropped 5 bases and J dropped 4 bases, with 11 bases sitting between them. The CDR3 totals 13 residues. CDR3 protein: CASSTGGATEAFF. CDR3 sequence (DNA): TGTGCCAGCAGTACGGGGGGTGCCACTGAAGCTTTCTTT.

The chain links TRBV20-1 to TRBJ1-4; tentatively, D is TRBD1 (6 bases). The CDR3 consists of 13 residues. Per the germline V gene, CDR1 is DFQATT and CDR2 is SNEGSKA (reference sequence). V was shortened by 3 bases and J by 7 bases, with 12 bases between the two germline ends. The CDR3 nucleotides read TGCAGTGCTAGTTTTGGGGGCGGTGAAAAACTGTTTTTT. Its translation: CSASFGGGEKLFF.

The sample holds one count of this clone. CDR3: CASSPDRDEQFF. The CDR3, as DNA: TGTGCCAGCTCACCGGATCGGGATGAGCAGTTCTTC. The chain uses TRBV18 and TRBJ2-1; D uncertain. The germline V gene encodes CDR1 KGHSH and CDR2 LQKENI. The CDR3 consists of 12 residues. V was clipped by 3 bases and J by 8 bases, with 8 bases between them.

The chain has TRBV5-1 and TRBJ1-4; 7 bases agree with TRBD1. The CDR3 is 16 amino acids. The junction had 10 bases not matched to a gene; V was cut back by 4 bases and J by 4 bases. CDR1 and CDR2 from the germline V gene are SGHRS and YFSETQ. The DNA of the CDR3 is TGCGCCAGCAGCGTGTCGAACAGGGGCAGTAATGAAAAACTGTTTTTT. It codes for CASSVSNRGSNEKLFF. Full variable domain (missing parts from reference TRBV5-1 and TRBJ1-4): KAGVTQTPRYLIKTRGQQVTLSCSPISGHRSVSWYQQTPGQGLQFLFEYFSETQRNKGNFPGRFSGRQFSNSRSEMNVSTLELGDSALYLCASSVSNRGSNEKLFFGSGTQLSVL.

This clone was seen a single time. This chain uses TRBV7-6 with TRBJ2-1; D is possibly TRBD2 (5 bases). Germline V lookup: CDR1 SGHVS, CDR2 FNYEAQ. This CDR3 has 14 amino acids. The V end was cut by 5 bases, the J end by 3 bases, with 11 bases between. The CDR3 here is CASSITGNYNEQFF. CDR3 bases: TGTGCCAGCAGCATAACCGGGAACTACAATGAGCAGTTCTTC. The whole variable domain, remainder taken from reference TRBV7-6 and TRBJ2-1, is GAGVSQSPRYKVTKRGQDVALRCDPISGHVSLYWYRQALGQGPEFLTYFNYEAQQDKSGLPNDRFSAERPEGSISTLTIQRTEQRDSAMYRCASSITGNYNEQFFGPGTRLTVL.

The V and J genes are TRBV14 and TRBJ1-6; D may be TRBD1 (5 bases). V was pared by 1 base and J by 13 bases, with 5 bases between. Germline assignment: CDR1 SGHDN and CDR2 FVKESK. The CDR3 is 11 residues long. CDR3 amino acids: CASSQGGPLHF. The CDR3 bases are TGTGCCAGCAGCCAAGGGGGCCCCCTCCACTTT.

The chain recombines TRBV11-2 with TRBJ2-5, with 8 bases that match TRBD1. This CDR3 has 15 amino acids. After removal of 2 bases from V and 2 bases from J, the junction contained 4 bases not matched to a gene. From germline, CDR1 is SGHAT and CDR2 FQNNGV. CDR3 residues: CASSLSGGGQETQYF. For the CDR3, the DNA is TGTGCCAGCAGCTTATCAGGGGGCGGGCAAGAGACCCAGTACTTC.

The chain is built from TRBV9 and TRBJ1-2; 8 bases agree with TRBD1. Germline CDR1 and CDR2: SGDLS and YYNGEE. Trimming at V came to 3 bases and at J to 4 bases, leaving 5 bases not matched to a gene. The CDR3 length is 14 residues. In DNA form, the CDR3 reads TGTGCCAGCAGCGAGACAGGGGCTGGCTATGGCTACACCTTC. Translation: CASSETGAGYGYTF.

This chain joins TRBV2 and TRBJ1-4; 8 nucleotides agree with TRBD1. The CDR3 contains 14 residues. CDR1 is SNHLY, CDR2 FYNNEI, per germline. J was trimmed by 6 bases and V by 6 bases; bases with no gene match: 6. The CDR3 reads CASSRQGSYEKLFF. CDR3 nucleotide sequence: TGTGCCAGCAGCCGACAGGGGTCGTATGAAAAACTGTTTTTT.